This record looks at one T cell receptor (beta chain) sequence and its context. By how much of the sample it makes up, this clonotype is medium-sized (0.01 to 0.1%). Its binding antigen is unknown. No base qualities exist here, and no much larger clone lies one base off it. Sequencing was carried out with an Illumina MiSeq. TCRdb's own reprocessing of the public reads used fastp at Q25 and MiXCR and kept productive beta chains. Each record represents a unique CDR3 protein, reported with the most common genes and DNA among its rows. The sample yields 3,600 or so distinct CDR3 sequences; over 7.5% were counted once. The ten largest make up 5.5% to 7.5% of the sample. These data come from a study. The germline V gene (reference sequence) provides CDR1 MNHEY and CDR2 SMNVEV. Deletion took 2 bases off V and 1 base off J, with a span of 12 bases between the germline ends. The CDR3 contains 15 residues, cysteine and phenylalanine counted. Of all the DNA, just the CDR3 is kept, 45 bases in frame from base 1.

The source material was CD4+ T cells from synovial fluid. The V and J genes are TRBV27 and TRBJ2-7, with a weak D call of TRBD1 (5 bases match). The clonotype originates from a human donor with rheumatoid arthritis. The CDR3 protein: CASSLIGHQSYEQYF. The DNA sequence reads TGTGCCAGCAGTTTAATTGGACACCAGTCCTACGAGCAGTACTTC.